The 4 T cell receptor beta chains below were found in one sample sequenced in a study of blood T cell repertoires in COVID-19. TCRdb keeps only in-frame clones here, not all; method: immunoSEQ multiplex PCR. The table includes 60,000 to 100,000 clones, about 90% detected once. Material for sequencing was peripheral blood. These receptors were obtained from a man in his fifties with active COVID-19.

V usage is TRBV7-9 and J usage is TRBJ1-3; a possible D gene is TRBD1 (5 bases). Germline assignment: CDR1 SEHNR and CDR2 FQNEAQ (reference sequence). The V and J ends lost 7 bases and 1 base respectively, with 14 bases between them. There are 15 residues in the CDR3. The CDR3 sequence is CASNWDAGSGNTIYF. The CDR3 DNA follows: TGTGCCAGCAACTGGGACGCGGGGTCTGGAAACACCATATATTTT.

This clone was seen just once. The chain employs TRBV2 and TRBJ2-3; D not resolved. V dropped 6 bases and J dropped 7 bases, with 11 bases sitting between them. CDR3 size: 12 residues. Germline-derived CDR1 and CDR2 are SNHLY and FYNNEI. In nucleotides, the CDR3 is TGTGCCAGCAGGGCTCTCCGAAATACGCAGTATTTT. Amino acids: CASRALRNTQYF.

The V call is TRBV7-8, the J call TRBJ2-2; TRBD2 aligns across 8 bases. In germline, CDR1 is SGHVS, CDR2 FQNEAQ. The J segment lost 4 bases and the V segment lost 1 base, leaving 11 bases of the junction unmatched. The CDR3 is 18 amino acids. CDR3 in amino acids: CASSLVNRREVLTGELFF. The CDR3, as DNA: TGTGCCAGCAGCTTAGTAAACCGGCGGGAGGTGCTCACCGGGGAGCTGTTTTTT.

This chain links TRBV5-1 with TRBJ2-7; 8 positions match TRBD1. Per germline, CDR1 SGHRS and CDR2 YFSETQ. The CDR3 has 14 residues. V shed 6 bases and J 1 base; nucleotides not matched to a gene: 6. This CDR3 is CASTQGATSYEQYF. DNA for the CDR3: TGCGCCAGCACCCAGGGGGCGACTTCCTACGAGCAGTACTTC. Combining the CDR3 with reference TRBV5-1 and TRBJ2-7 gives the whole variable domain KAGVTQTPRYLIKTRGQQVTLSCSPISGHRSVSWYQQTPGQGLQFLFEYFSETQRNKGNFPGRFSGRQFSNSRSEMNVSTLELGDSALYLCASTQGATSYEQYFGPGTRLTVT.